Below, one TCR beta chain is given with its context. Its specificity is not known. This sample stems from a study of human T cells and chemical hapten exposure. In the study overall: Across samples, TCR yields varied, mostly owing to small differences in pooled library volumes.

TCRdb re-derived calls from the 5' RACE reads in MiXCR, one entry per CDR3 protein. The table shows under 150,000 distinct CDR3 sequences, with approximately 20% occurring only once. Unfractionated whole blood was the source of the extracted total RNA. Germline assignment: CDR1 SEHNR and CDR2 FQNEAQ (reference sequence). The CDR3 runs 15 residues. Trimming took 5 bases from V and 13 from J, leaving 23 bases between them. Regarding the study as a whole: Once DPC sensitization occurred, TCRs above 1 in 1000 frequency showed no change.

The sequence came from a human donor in good health. V gene TRBV7-9 combines with J gene TRBJ1-4; D is unclear. CDR3 in DNA: TGTGCCAGCAGCCAGCCGGCGGGAGGGTCGGAGGGACTGTTTTTT. Amino acids: CASSQPAGGSEGLFF. Full variable domain (rest looked up from reference TRBV7-9 and TRBJ1-4): DTGVSQNPRHKITKRGQNVTFRCDPISEHNRLYWYRQTLGQGPEFLTYFQNEAQLEKSRLLSDRFSAERPKGSFSTLEIQRTEQGDSAMYLCASSQPAGGSEGLFFGSGTQLSVL.